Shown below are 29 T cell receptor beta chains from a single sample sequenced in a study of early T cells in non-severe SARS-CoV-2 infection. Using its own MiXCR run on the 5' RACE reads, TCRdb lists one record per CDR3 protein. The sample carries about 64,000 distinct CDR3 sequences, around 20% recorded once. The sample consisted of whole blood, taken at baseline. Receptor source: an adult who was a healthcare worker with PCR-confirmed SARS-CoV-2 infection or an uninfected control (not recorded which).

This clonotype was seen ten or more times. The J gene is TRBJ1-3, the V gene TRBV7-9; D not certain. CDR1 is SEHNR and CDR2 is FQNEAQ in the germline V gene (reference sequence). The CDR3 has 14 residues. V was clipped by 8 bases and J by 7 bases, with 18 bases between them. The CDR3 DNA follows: TGTGCCAGCCCTATCCCCGGAGACTCCAACACCATATATTTT. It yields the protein CASPIPGDSNTIYF.

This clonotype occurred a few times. CDR3 residues: CASSFPDRGGETQYF. DNA for the CDR3: TGTGCCAGCAGTTTCCCCGACAGGGGAGGAGAGACCCAGTACTTC. The chain couples TRBV27 to TRBJ2-5; TRBD1 matches at 8 bases. In germline, CDR1 is MNHEY, CDR2 SMNVEV (reference sequence). The CDR3 totals 15 residues. Losses at the gene ends were 3 bases for V and 4 bases for J; bases not matched to a gene: 7.

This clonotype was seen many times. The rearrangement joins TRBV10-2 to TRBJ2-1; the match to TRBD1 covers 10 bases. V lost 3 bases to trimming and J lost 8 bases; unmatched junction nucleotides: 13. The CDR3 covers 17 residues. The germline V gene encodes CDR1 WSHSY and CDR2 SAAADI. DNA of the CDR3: TGCGCCAGCAGTGACCGTTCCGGGACAGGGGTTCGGGATGAGCAGTTCTTC. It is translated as CASSDRSGTGVRDEQFF.

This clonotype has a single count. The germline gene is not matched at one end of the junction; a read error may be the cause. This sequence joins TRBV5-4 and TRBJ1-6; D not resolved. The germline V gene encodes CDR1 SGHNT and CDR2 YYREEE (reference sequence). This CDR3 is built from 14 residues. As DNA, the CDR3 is TGTGCCAGCAGGGGGAACGAGCCGAATTCATCCCTCCACTTT. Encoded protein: CASRGNEPNSSLHF.

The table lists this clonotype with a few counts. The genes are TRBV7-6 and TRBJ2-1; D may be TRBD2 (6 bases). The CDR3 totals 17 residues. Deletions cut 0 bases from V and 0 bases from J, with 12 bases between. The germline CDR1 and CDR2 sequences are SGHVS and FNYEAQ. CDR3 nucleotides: TGTGCCAGCAGCTTAGCGGCGGGAACCAGCTCCTACAATGAGCAGTTCTTC. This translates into CASSLAAGTSSYNEQFF.

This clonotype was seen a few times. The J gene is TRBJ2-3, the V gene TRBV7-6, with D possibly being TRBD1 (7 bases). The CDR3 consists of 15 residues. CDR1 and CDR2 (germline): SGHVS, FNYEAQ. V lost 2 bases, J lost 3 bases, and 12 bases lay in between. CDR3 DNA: TGTGCCAGCAGCTTAAGCGCAGGGGGGACAGATACGCAGTATTTT. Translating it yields CASSLSAGGTDTQYF.

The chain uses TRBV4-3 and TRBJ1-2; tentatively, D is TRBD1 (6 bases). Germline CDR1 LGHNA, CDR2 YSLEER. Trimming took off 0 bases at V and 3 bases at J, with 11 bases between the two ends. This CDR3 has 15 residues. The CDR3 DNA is TGCGCCAGCAGCCAAGATCTCGGGACATACTATGGCTACACCTTC. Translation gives CASSQDLGTYYGYTF.

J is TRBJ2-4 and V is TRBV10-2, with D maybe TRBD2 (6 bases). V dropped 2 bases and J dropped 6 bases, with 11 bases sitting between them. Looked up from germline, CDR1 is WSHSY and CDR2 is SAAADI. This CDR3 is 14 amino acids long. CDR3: CASSERGTGNIQYF. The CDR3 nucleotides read TGCGCCAGCAGTGAGCGGGGGACGGGAAACATTCAGTACTTC.

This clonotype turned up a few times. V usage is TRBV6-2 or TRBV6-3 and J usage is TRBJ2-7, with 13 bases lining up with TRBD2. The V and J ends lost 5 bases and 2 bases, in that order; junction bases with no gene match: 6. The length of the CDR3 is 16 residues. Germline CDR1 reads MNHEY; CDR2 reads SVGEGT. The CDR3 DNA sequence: TGTGCCAGCAGTAAGGGGACTAGCGGGAAAACCTACGAGCAGTACTTC. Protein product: CASSKGTSGKTYEQYF.

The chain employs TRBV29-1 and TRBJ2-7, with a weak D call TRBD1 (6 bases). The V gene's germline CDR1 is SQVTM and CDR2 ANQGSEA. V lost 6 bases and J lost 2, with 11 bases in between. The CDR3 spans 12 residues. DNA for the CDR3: TGCAGCGTAACAGGACAGACCTACGAGCAGTACTTC. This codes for CSVTGQTYEQYF.

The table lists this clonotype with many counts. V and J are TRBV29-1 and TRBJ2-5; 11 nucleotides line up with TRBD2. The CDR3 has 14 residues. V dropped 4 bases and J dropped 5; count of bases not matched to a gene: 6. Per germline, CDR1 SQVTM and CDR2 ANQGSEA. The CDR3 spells CSVVASGRRETQYF. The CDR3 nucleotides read TGCAGCGTTGTGGCTAGCGGGAGGAGGGAGACCCAGTACTTC.

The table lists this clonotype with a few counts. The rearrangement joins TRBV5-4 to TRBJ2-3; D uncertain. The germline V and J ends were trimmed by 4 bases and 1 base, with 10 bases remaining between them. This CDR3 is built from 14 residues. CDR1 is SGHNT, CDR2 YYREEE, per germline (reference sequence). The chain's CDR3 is CASSPPTGTDTQYF. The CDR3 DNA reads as TGTGCCAGCAGCCCACCGACGGGCACAGATACGCAGTATTTT.

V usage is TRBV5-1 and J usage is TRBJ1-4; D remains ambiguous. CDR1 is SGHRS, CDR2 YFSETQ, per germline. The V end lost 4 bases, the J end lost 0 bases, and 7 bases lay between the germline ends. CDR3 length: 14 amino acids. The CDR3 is CASSRDPTNEKLFF. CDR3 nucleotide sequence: TGCGCCAGCAGCCGAGATCCAACTAATGAAAAACTGTTTTTT.

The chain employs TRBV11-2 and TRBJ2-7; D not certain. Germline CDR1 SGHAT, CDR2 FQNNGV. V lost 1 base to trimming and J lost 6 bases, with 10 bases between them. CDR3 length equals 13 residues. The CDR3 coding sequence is TGTGCCAGCAGCTTAGCCGGGTTCGGCGAGCAGTACTTC. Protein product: CASSLAGFGEQYF.

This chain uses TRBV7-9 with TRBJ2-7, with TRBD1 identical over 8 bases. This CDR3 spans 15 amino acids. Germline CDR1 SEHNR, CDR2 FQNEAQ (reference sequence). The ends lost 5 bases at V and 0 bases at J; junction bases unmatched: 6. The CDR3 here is CASSGDRSHSYEQYF. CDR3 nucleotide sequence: TGTGCCAGCAGCGGGGACAGGTCACACTCCTACGAGCAGTACTTC.

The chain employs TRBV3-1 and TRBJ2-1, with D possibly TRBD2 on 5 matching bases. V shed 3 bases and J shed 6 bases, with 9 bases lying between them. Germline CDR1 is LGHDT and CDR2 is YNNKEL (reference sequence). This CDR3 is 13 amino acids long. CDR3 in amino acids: CASSHSSSNEQFF. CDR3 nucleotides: TGTGCCAGCAGCCATTCTAGCAGCAATGAGCAGTTCTTC.

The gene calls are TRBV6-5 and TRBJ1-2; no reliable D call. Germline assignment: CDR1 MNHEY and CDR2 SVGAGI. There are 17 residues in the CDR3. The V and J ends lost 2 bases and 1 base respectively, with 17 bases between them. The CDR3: CASSYRSDKRNNYGYTF. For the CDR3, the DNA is TGTGCCAGCAGTTACCGATCAGACAAGCGGAATAACTATGGCTACACCTTC.

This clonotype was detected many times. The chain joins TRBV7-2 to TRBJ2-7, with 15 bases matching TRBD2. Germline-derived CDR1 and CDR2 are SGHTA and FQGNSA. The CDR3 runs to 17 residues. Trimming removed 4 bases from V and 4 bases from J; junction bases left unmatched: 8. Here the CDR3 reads CASSSRGLAGGRYEQYF. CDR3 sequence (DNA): TGTGCCAGCAGCTCGAGAGGACTAGCGGGAGGGCGATACGAGCAGTACTTC.

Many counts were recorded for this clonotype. The CDR3 sequence is CASSERLAGHNEQFF. In DNA form, the CDR3 reads TGTGCCAGCAGCGAGAGACTAGCGGGGCACAATGAGCAGTTCTTC. This sequence joins TRBV11-2 and TRBJ2-1, with 11 bases lining up with TRBD2. The CDR3 covers 15 residues. Trimming took 5 bases from V and 5 from J; bases not matched to a gene: 5. The germline V gene has CDR1 SGHAT and CDR2 FQNNGV.

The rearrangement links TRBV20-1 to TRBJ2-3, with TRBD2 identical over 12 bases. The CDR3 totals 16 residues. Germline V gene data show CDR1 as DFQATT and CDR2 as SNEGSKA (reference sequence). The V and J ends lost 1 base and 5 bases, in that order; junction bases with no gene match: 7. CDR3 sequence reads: CSARAPSGRAGDTQYF. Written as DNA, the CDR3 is TGCAGTGCTAGAGCGCCTAGCGGGAGGGCCGGAGATACGCAGTATTTT.

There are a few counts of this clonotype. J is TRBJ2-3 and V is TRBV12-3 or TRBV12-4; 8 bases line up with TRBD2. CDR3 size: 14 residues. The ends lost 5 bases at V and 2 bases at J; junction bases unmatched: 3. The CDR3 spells CASSTSGITDTQYF. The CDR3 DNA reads TGTGCCAGCAGTACTAGCGGAATCACAGATACGCAGTATTTT.

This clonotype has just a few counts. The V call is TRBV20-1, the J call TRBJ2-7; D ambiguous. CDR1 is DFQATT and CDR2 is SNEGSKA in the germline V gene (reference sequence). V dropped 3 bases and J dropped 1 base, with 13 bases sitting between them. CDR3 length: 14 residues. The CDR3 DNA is TGCAGTGCTAGGGCGGTGACACGTTCCTACGAGCAGTACTTC. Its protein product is CSARAVTRSYEQYF.

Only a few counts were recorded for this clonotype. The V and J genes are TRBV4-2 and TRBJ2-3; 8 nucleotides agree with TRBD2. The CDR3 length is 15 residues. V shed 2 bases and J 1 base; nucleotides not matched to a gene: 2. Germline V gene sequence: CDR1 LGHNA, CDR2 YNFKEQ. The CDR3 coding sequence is TGTGCCAGCAGCCAACGGACTAGCCGCACAGATACGCAGTATTTT. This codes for CASSQRTSRTDTQYF.

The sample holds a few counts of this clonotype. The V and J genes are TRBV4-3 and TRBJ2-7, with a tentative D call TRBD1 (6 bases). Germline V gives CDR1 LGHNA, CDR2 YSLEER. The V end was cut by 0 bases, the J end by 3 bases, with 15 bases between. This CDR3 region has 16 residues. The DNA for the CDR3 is TGCGCCAGCAGCCAAGATTTTGCGCAGGGGTTCTACGAGCAGTACTTC. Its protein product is CASSQDFAQGFYEQYF.

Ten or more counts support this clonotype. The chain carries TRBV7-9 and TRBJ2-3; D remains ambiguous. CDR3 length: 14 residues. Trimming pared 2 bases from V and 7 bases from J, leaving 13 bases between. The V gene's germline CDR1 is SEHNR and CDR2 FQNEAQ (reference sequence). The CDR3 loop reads CASSLTRIENTQYF. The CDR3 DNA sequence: TGTGCCAGCAGCTTAACAAGAATAGAAAATACGCAGTATTTT.

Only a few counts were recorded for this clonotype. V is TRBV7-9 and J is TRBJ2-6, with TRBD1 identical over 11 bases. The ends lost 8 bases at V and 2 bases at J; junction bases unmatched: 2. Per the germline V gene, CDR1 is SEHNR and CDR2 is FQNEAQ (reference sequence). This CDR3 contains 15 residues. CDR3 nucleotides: TGTGCCAGCCTGGGACAGGGGGCTGGGGCCAACGTCCTGACTTTC. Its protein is CASLGQGAGANVLTF.

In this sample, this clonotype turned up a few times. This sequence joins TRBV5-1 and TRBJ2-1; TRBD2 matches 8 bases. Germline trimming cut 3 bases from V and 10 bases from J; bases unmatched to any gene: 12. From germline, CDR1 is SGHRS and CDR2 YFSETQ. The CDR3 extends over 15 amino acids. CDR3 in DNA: TGCGCCAGCAGCTCCAGCGGGAGTTCGTTGGAGGAGCAGTTCTTC. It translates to CASSSSGSSLEEQFF.

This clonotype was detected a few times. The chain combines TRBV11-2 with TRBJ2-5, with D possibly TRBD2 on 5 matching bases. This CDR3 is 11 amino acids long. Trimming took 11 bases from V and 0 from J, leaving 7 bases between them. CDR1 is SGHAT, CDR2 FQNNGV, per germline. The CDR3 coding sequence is TGTGCCTCGGGGAACCAAGAGACCCAGTACTTC. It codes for CASGNQETQYF. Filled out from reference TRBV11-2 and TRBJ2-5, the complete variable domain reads EAGVAQSPRYKIIEKRQSVAFWCNPISGHATLYWYQQILGQGPKLLIQFQNNGVVDDSQLPKDRFSAERLKGVDSTLKIQPAKLEDSAVYLCASGNQETQYFGPGTRLLVL.

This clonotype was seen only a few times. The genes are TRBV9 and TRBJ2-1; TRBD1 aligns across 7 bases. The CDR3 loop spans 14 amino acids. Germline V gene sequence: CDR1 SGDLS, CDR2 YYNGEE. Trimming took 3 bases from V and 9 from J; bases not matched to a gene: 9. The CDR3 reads CASSEGAGAGEQFF. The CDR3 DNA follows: TGTGCCAGCAGCGAGGGGGCGGGCGCCGGTGAGCAGTTCTTC.